The present T cell receptor beta chain was sequenced within a study of T-cell reconstitution after alpha-beta-depleted transplantation in children listed by TCRdb under 2016. For the wider study: The study quantitatively tracked T-cell immune reconstitution after TCRalphabeta/CD19-depleted allogeneic hematopoietic cell transplantation in children using TCR repertoire profiling. The study at large found these results: The frequencies of hyperexpanded clones fell over the following months, and after one year, T-cell counts and TCRbeta diversity were mostly attributed to newly produced T cells. In some patients, the high TCRbeta diversity seen at day 60 was put down to recipient T cells and intrathymic progenitors that had survived conditioning. The apparently early alphabetaT-cell count recovery about two months after transplant was reportedly dependent on only several hundred rapidly expanded clones derived from non-depleted graft cells.

Receptors were amplified or captured by PCR. TCRdb lists the instrument as Illumina HiSeq 2500. TCR libraries were prepared with molecular barcoding, using unique molecular identifiers to normalize TCRbeta repertoire quantification. TCRdb cleaned the public reads at Q25 with fastp, built clones with MiXCR and kept in-frame beta chains. Merged by CDR3 protein, the rows form single entries marked with the most common genes and DNA. In this sample the table shows about 150,000 distinct CDR3 sequences, 7.5% to 9% of which occur a single time. Roughly 18% of the sample belongs to the ten largest clones. This specimen's treatment or condition label, per the study, means: allogeneic hematopoietic cell transplantation with graft depleted of TCRalphabeta T cells and CD19 B cells. TCRalphabeta/CD19-depleted allogeneic hematopoietic cell grafts were given to the transplant recipients, all of whom were children.

This clonotype has a count of ten or more. Its antigen is unknown. No qualities accompany the bases; no much larger clone lies one base away. The source was PBMCs, mostly from graft donor cells, collected 180 days after TCRalphabeta/CD19-depleted stem cell transplant. The receptor comes from a female patient between 2 and 15 years old who had a stem cell transplant for congenital amegakaryocytic thrombocytopenia, so the T cells may come from the graft donor.

The encoded CDR3 is CASGTGNEKLFF. In nucleotide form, the sequence is TGTGCCAGTGGGACAGGGAATGAAAAACTGTTTTTT. This chain is built from TRBV28 and TRBJ1-4; 9 junctional bases match TRBD1. In the germline V gene, CDR1 corresponds to MDHEN and CDR2 to SYDVKM. The CDR3 starts with the cysteine, ends with the phenylalanine, and has 12 residues. The entry retains the CDR3 DNA only, 36 bases that are in frame from base 1. At the junction V is shortened by 9 bases and J by 5 bases; bases outside the gene matches: 1.